The present T cell receptor beta chain was sequenced within a study of shared clonotypes between healthy human individuals. Per the original methods: Junction-only sequences produced by ImmunoSEQ had no quality scores, so filtering differed. Sequenced by immunoSEQ multiplex PCR; TCRdb stores in-frame clones only, minus some. V, J and clone size were drawn from that table, and D and trimming were deduced from the DNA. This repertoire shows 850,000 to 1,200,000 clones, about three quarters found once; its top ten account for 1.2% to 1.5%. The CDR3 sequence is 13 residues long. The trim removed 5 bases at V and 2 bases at J, leaving 0 bases unmatched. The germline V gene has CDR1 MNHEY and CDR2 SMNVEV (reference sequence). Overall study findings and caveats: Represented diversity, genetic and exposure-history alike, was limited by few donors.

About this clone: What it recognizes is unknown. A single base separates this from a much larger clone, so it may be a read error.

The chain links TRBV27 to TRBJ1-5; 7 bases match TRBD1. This sequence originates from a man between 18 and 35 years old in good health. Sequenced input: memory CD4+ T cells sorted from blood. Subset defined: CD45RA-negative fraction. The CDR3 here is CASSGTGNQPQHF. For the CDR3, the DNA is TGTGCCAGCAGTGGGACAGGCAATCAGCCCCAGCATTTT.